The rows below give T cell receptor beta chains drawn from one sample of a study of blood T cell repertoires in COVID-19. Assay: immunoSEQ multiplex PCR; the TCRdb copy retains only in-frame clones and omits some. The table has about 110,000 clones, 84% seen once. The sequencing input was peripheral blood. All receptors derive from a human donor in a cohort sampled during active COVID-19. CDR3s include the opening cysteine and the closing phenylalanine or tryptophan. The D gene is left open where the match is weak. Only some rows state a clone size, as once, few, many or a class for expanded clones.

CDR3: CASSARQGRNEQFF
DNA: TGTGCCAGCAGTGCCAGACAGGGGCGGAATGAGCAGTTCTTC
size: -
V: TRBV27
J: TRBJ2-1
D: TRBD1

CDR3: CASSLEKQGYTEAFF
DNA: TGCGCCAGCAGCTTAGAAAAACAGGGATACACTGAAGCTTTCTTT
size: -
V: TRBV5-1
J: TRBJ1-1
D: -

CDR3: CASSPPNSHEQYF
DNA: TGTGCCAGCTCACCACCGAACTCCCACGAGCAGTACTTC
size: -
V: TRBV18
J: TRBJ2-7
D: -

CDR3: CASPKGDRFRNEQFF
DNA: TGCGCCAGCCCGAAAGGCGACAGGTTCCGCAATGAGCAGTTCTTC
size: once
V: TRBV23-1
J: TRBJ2-1
D: -

CDR3: CASSQDPGGNGGYTF
DNA: TGTGCCAGCAGCCAAGACCCAGGGGGCAACGGTGGCTACACCTTC
size: -
V: TRBV3-1/TRBV3-2
J: TRBJ1-2
D: TRBD1

CDR3: CASSLGGEQFF
DNA: TGTGCCAGCAGCTTAGGCGGTGAGCAGTTCTTC
size: -
V: TRBV11-3
J: TRBJ2-1
D: -

CDR3: CASSYSAGRNRRSSYEQYF
DNA: TGTGCCAGCAGTTACTCGGCGGGACGAAACAGGAGGAGCTCCTACGAGCAGTACTTC
size: -
V: TRBV6-2/TRBV6-3
J: TRBJ2-7
D: -

CDR3: CASSAGGRSYEQYF
DNA: TGTGCCAGCAGTGCGGGAGGGCGGTCCTACGAGCAGTACTTC
size: -
V: TRBV7-9
J: TRBJ2-7
D: TRBD2

CDR3: CASSKGGTSGTGELFF
DNA: TGTGCCAGCAGCAAGGGGGGGACTAGCGGGACCGGGGAGCTGTTTTTT
size: -
V: TRBV9
J: TRBJ2-2
D: TRBD2

CDR3: CASRPGQDYGYTF
DNA: TGTGCCAGCAGGCCGGGACAGGATTATGGCTACACCTTC
size: -
V: TRBV25-1
J: TRBJ1-2
D: TRBD1

CDR3: CASSRLAGRRSVGELFF
DNA: TGTGCCAGCAGCAGACTAGCGGGGCGGCGTTCGGTCGGGGAGCTGTTTTTT
size: -
V: TRBV11-2
J: TRBJ2-2
D: TRBD2

CDR3: CASSPGGGTDTQYF
DNA: TGTGCCAGCTCACCAGGAGGGGGCACAGATACGCAGTATTTT
size: -
V: TRBV18
J: TRBJ2-3
D: -

CDR3: CASSHFSSNAFTDTQYF
DNA: TGTGCCAGCAGCCACTTCTCGTCGAACGCCTTCACAGATACGCAGTATTTT
size: few
V: TRBV5-8
J: TRBJ2-3
D: -

CDR3: CASSYSGTTEYF
DNA: TGTGCCAGCAGCTACTCCGGGACTACGGAGTATTTT
size: -
V: TRBV5-6
J: TRBJ2-3
D: TRBD2

CDR3: CASGIQSGSTGSEAFF
DNA: TGCGCCAGCGGAATACAATCCGGGAGCACAGGTAGTGAAGCTTTCTTT
size: once
V: TRBV5-1
J: TRBJ1-1
D: -

CDR3: CAISASTSTAGELFF
DNA: TGTGCCATCAGTGCCTCGACTAGTACCGCCGGGGAGCTGTTTTTT
size: -
V: TRBV10-3
J: TRBJ2-2
D: -

CDR3: CASSEGRTGGQTEAFF
DNA: TGTGCCAGCAGTGAAGGTCGGACAGGGGGTCAGACTGAAGCTTTCTTT
size: -
V: TRBV2
J: TRBJ1-1
D: TRBD1

CDR3: CASSTTSGSFSYNEQFF
DNA: TGTGCCAGCAGTACCACTAGCGGGAGTTTTTCCTACAATGAGCAGTTCTTC
size: -
V: TRBV6-2/TRBV6-3
J: TRBJ2-1
D: TRBD2

CDR3: CASSYGQFYGYTF
DNA: TGTGCCAGCAGTTACGGACAGTTCTATGGCTACACCTTC
size: -
V: TRBV6-5
J: TRBJ1-2
D: -

CDR3: CASSLVRAGTNYGYTF
DNA: TGTGCCAGCAGCTTAGTGAGGGCAGGAACTAACTATGGCTACACCTTC
size: -
V: TRBV7-2
J: TRBJ1-2
D: -

CDR3: CASSRIDRGLSNQPQHF
DNA: TGTGCCAGCAGTCGAATCGACAGGGGCCTTAGCAATCAGCCCCAGCATTTT
size: -
V: TRBV6-6
J: TRBJ1-5
D: TRBD1

CDR3: CASSRTGGDTEAFF
DNA: TGTGCCAGCTCACGGACAGGGGGAGACACTGAAGCTTTCTTT
size: -
V: TRBV18
J: TRBJ1-1
D: TRBD1

CDR3: CASSVQGNTEAFF
DNA: TGTGCCAGCAGCGTCCAGGGAAACACTGAAGCTTTCTTT
size: -
V: TRBV25-1
J: TRBJ1-1
D: -

CDR3: CASSLMGADGYTF
DNA: TGTGCCAGCAGCTTAATGGGGGCGGATGGCTACACCTTC
size: few
V: TRBV7-2
J: TRBJ1-2
D: -

CDR3: CASQGHRWGVNTGELFF
DNA: TGTGCCAGCCAGGGACACCGATGGGGTGTAAACACCGGGGAGCTGTTTTTT
size: -
V: TRBV28
J: TRBJ2-2
D: -

CDR3: CASSRGQGEGYSNQPQHF
DNA: TGTGCCAGCAGCCGCGGACAGGGGGAGGGATATAGCAATCAGCCCCAGCATTTT
size: -
V: TRBV7-2
J: TRBJ1-5
D: TRBD1

CDR3: CASSLAQGTLNADTQYF
DNA: TGTGCCAGCAGCTTAGCGCAGGGGACCCTGAACGCAGATACGCAGTATTTT
size: -
V: TRBV7-9
J: TRBJ2-3
D: -

CDR3: CASSFNVESYNERFF
DNA: TGTGCCAGCAGCTTCAACGTGGAATCCTACAATGAGCGGTTCTTC
size: -
V: TRBV7-3
J: TRBJ2-1
D: -

CDR3: CASSPRRRGGFSETQYF
DNA: TGTGCCAGCAGTCCCCGAAGGCGTGGAGGATTTTCAGAGACCCAGTACTTC
size: -
V: TRBV28
J: TRBJ2-5
D: -